This T cell receptor beta chain was sequenced during a study of cytomegalovirus exposure and HLA in healthy donors. General observations from the study: Reports described diagnosis of cytomegalovirus status by the classifier as highly specific and sensitive. 164 TCR beta chains were listed as cytomegalovirus-associated.

A remark on this clone: The antigen is undetermined.

Primers for the PCR totalled 60 Vbeta and 13 Jbeta. In the study's own analysis: In a later analysis, the count reached about 82 million unique TCR beta chains, with roughly 11 million shared. Method: immunoSEQ multiplex PCR; TCRdb's copy keeps in-frame clones and lacks some. That table gives V, J and clone size, and the DNA gave D and trimming. This sample has roughly 120,000 clones, with over 70% found just once. Material for sequencing was PBMCs. The sequence derives from a woman aged 18-29 years in good health and CMV-seronegative.

CDR3 DNA sequence: TGTGCCAGTAGTAATGAAGGGACAGGGAAACCCTACGAGCAGTACTTC. It is translated as CASSNEGTGKPYEQYF. The J gene is TRBJ2-7, the V gene TRBV19; 9 bases map to TRBD1. J was trimmed by 2 bases and V by 4 bases; bases with no gene match: 9. Germline CDR1 is LNHDA and CDR2 is SQIVND (reference sequence). The length of the CDR3 is 16 residues.